Shown below are 13 T cell receptor beta chains from a single sample sequenced in a study of CD8 T cells in Susac syndrome. After extraction with the RNeasy kit, about 0.45 to 1 ug of the RNA was reverse transcribed using random hexamers. TCRdb itself ran the immunoSEQ multiplex PCR reads through MiXCR, one entry per CDR3 protein. The profile shows about 250,000 distinct CDR3 sequences, around 95% of them singletons. The sample was CD4+ T cells from PBMCs. These receptors all come from a human donor with multiple sclerosis.

The chain uses TRBV6-1 and TRBJ1-5; tentative D call: TRBD1 (6 bases). CDR1 MNHNS and CDR2 SASEGT come from the germline V gene. The CDR3 is made up of 13 amino acids. V was clipped by 3 bases and J by 7 bases, with 10 bases between them. CDR3 residues: CASSEAGAQPQHF. The CDR3, as DNA: TGTGCCAGCAGTGAGGCAGGGGCCCAGCCCCAGCATTTT.

The chain links TRBV5-1 to TRBJ2-7, with D perhaps TRBD1 (5 bases). This CDR3 contains 14 residues. CDR1 and CDR2 from the germline V gene are SGHRS and YFSETQ. Trimming left V 4 bases short and J 5 bases short, with 16 bases between. In DNA, the CDR3 is TGCGCCAGCAGCAACAAAATTGACAGAGACGAGCAGTACTTC. Translating gives CASSNKIDRDEQYF.

The chain carries TRBV3-1 and TRBJ1-5, with 9 bases matching TRBD1. Trimming took 2 bases from V and 3 from J; bases not matched to a gene: 14. CDR3 size: 19 residues. Germline lookup yields CDR1 LGHDT and CDR2 YNNKEL (reference sequence). CDR3 DNA sequence: TGTGCCAGCAGCCAATCCGGGACAGGGCTGACTTTGTTCAATCAGCCCCAGCATTTT. Amino acid sequence: CASSQSGTGLTLFNQPQHF.

The V call is TRBV4-1, the J call TRBJ1-3, with D perhaps matching TRBD1 (5 bases). Per germline, CDR1 MGHRA and CDR2 YSYEKL. This CDR3 is built from 16 residues. The V and J ends lost 1 base and 0 bases respectively, with 10 bases between them. The CDR3 DNA sequence: TGCGCCAGCAGCCAAGTACCGGGACCCTCTGGAAACACCATATATTTT. Protein product: CASSQVPGPSGNTIYF.

V usage is TRBV7-9 and J usage is TRBJ2-4; 9 bases fit TRBD1. CDR1 and CDR2 (germline): SEHNR, FQNEAQ (reference sequence). CDR3 length equals 14 residues. V shed 2 bases and J 10 bases; nucleotides not matched to a gene: 6. CDR3 protein: CASSLPGTGNIQYF. CDR3 in DNA: TGTGCCAGCAGCTTACCCGGGACAGGGAATATTCAGTACTTC.

The CDR3 DNA reads as TGTGCCAGCAGCGTAGGCCAGGGCAGCGAGACCCAGTACTTC. It encodes CASSVGQGSETQYF. The chain couples TRBV9 to TRBJ2-5; perhaps TRBD1 as D (5 bases). Germline CDR1 is SGDLS and CDR2 is YYNGEE. The CDR3 consists of 14 residues. With 0 bases removed from V and 5 bases from J, the gap between germline ends came to 11 bases.

The DNA for the CDR3 is TGCAGTGCTAGAGAAGTAGCGGGGATAGCCAAAAACATTCAGTACTTC. It encodes CSAREVAGIAKNIQYF. The chain carries TRBV20-1 and TRBJ2-4, with 8 nucleotides matching TRBD2. Germline CDR1 is DFQATT and CDR2 is SNEGSKA (reference sequence). There are 16 residues in the CDR3. The J segment lost 0 bases and the V segment lost 0 bases, leaving 4 bases of the junction unmatched.

V gene TRBV7-6 combines with J gene TRBJ1-5; D is uncertain. There are 13 residues in the CDR3. The V end was cut by 0 bases, the J end by 4 bases, with 4 bases between. Germline V gene sequence: CDR1 SGHVS, CDR2 FNYEAQ. CDR3 bases: TGTGCCAGCAGCTTAGCTAATAATCAGCCCCAGCATTTT. Translated, it gives CASSLANNQPQHF.

Here the CDR3 reads CATSDPIRDSTDTQYF. CDR3 nucleotide sequence: TGTGCCACCAGTGATCCGATCCGGGACAGCACAGATACGCAGTATTTT. This chain uses TRBV24-1 with TRBJ2-3, with D possibly being TRBD1 or TRBD2 (5 bases each). The CDR3 is 16 amino acids. The germline CDR1 and CDR2 sequences are KGHDR and SFDVKD. Trimming took off 3 bases at V and 0 bases at J, with 12 bases between the two ends.

This chain uses TRBV15 with TRBJ2-6; TRBD2 might be the D (6 bases). Trimming stripped 5 bases from V and 1 base from J, with 9 bases between. Germline assignment: CDR1 LNHNV and CDR2 YYDKDF (reference sequence). The length of the CDR3 is 15 residues. The CDR3 DNA reads TGTGCCACCAGCCTCGGGGGATCTGGGGCCAACGTCCTGACTTTC. This translates into CATSLGGSGANVLTF.

The V gene is TRBV20-1, the J gene TRBJ2-1, with no clear D. The CDR3 consists of 14 residues. Germline V gene data show CDR1 as DFQATT and CDR2 as SNEGSKA (reference sequence). The ends were cut back, 6 bases at V and 4 bases at J, with 16 bases in the middle. CDR3 coding DNA: TGCAGTGCCAGCTACCGCCAGGAATACAATGAGCAGTTCTTC. It yields the protein CSASYRQEYNEQFF.

The chain recombines TRBV20-1 with TRBJ2-3, with TRBD2 matching over 10 bases. Germline V lookup: CDR1 DFQATT, CDR2 SNEGSKA (reference sequence). CDR3 length: 14 residues. V trimming: 6 bases; J trimming: 5 bases; junction bases outside the gene matches: 8. In nucleotides, the CDR3 is TGCAGTGCCGCTTCCGGGACTAGCGTAGATACGCAGTATTTT. This translates into CSAASGTSVDTQYF.

CDR3 sequence (DNA): TGTGCCAGCAGCCAAGGGACAGGGGAATCCGTCTATGGCTACACCTTC. It yields the protein CASSQGTGESVYGYTF. The chain employs TRBV3-1 and TRBJ1-2; TRBD1 agrees at 9 bases. The CDR3 has 16 residues. In germline, CDR1 is LGHDT, CDR2 YNNKEL (reference sequence). J lost 4 bases, V lost 1 base, and 7 bases had no gene match.